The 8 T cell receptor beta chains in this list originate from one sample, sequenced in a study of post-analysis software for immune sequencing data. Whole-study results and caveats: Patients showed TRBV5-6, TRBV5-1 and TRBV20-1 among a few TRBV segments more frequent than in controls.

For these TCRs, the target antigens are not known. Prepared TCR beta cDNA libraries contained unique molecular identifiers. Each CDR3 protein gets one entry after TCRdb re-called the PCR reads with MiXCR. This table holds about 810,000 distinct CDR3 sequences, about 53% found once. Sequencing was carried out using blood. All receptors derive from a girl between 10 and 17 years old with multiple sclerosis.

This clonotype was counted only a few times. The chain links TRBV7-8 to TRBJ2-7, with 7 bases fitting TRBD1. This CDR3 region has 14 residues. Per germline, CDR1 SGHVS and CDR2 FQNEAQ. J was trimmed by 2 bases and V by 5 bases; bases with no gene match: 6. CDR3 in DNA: TGTGCCAGCAGCCACCGGGACAGCACCTACGAGCAGTACTTC. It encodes CASSHRDSTYEQYF.

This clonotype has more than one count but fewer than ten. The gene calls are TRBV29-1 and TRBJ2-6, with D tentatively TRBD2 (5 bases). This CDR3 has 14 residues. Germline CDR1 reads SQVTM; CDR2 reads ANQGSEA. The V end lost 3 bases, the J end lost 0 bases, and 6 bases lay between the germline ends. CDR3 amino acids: CSVERVSGANVLTF. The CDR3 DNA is TGCAGCGTTGAGAGGGTCTCTGGGGCCAACGTCCTGACTTTC.

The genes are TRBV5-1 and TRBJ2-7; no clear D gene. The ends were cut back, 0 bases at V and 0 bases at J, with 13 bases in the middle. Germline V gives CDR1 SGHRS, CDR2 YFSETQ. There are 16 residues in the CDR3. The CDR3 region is CASSLGSAGDSYEQYF. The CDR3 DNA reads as TGCGCCAGCAGCTTGGGATCGGCAGGAGACTCCTACGAGCAGTACTTC.

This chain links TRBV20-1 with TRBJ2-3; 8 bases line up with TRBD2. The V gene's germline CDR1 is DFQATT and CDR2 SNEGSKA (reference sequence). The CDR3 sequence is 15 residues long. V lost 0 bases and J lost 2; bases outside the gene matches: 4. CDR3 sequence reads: CSARDRLASTDTQYF. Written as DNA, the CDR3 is TGCAGTGCTAGAGATCGACTAGCGTCCACAGATACGCAGTATTTT.

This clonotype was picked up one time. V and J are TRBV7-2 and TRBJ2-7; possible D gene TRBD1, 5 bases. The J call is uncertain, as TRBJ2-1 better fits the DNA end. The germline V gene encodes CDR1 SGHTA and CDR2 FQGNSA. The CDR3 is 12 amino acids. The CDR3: CASSRQWNEQFF. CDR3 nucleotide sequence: TGTGCCAGCAGCAGACAGTGGAATGAGCAGTTCTTC.

The CDR3 protein is CASSLAGPGGFNSPLHF. DNA for the CDR3: TGCGCCAGCAGCTTGGCCGGTCCGGGAGGGTTTAATTCACCCCTCCACTTT. The chain employs TRBV5-1 and TRBJ1-6; D uncertain. The V end was cut by 0 bases, the J end by 6 bases, with 16 bases between. The CDR3 is made up of 17 amino acids. CDR1 is SGHRS, CDR2 YFSETQ, per germline.

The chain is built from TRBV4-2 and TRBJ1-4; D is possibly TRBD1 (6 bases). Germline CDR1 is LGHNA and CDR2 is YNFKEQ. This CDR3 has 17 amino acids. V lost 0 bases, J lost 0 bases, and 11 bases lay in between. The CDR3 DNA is TGTGCCAGCAGCCAAGATCAGGGGTCTGCAACTAATGAAAAACTGTTTTTT. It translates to CASSQDQGSATNEKLFF.

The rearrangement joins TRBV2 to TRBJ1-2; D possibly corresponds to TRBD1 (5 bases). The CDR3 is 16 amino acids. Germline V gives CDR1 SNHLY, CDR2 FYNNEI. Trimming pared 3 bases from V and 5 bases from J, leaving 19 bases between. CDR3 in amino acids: CASSDRDLKAAYGYTF. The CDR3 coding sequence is TGTGCCAGCAGTGACAGGGACCTTAAGGCGGCGTATGGCTACACCTTC.